This T cell receptor beta chain was recovered during a study of cytotoxic CD8 clonotypes in ibrutinib-treated CLL. Study findings and constraints: The study found clonality rose at ibrutinib response, then fell toward baseline at progression.

Produced via immunoSEQ multiplex PCR; TCRdb's table is partial and in-frame only. The data hold tens of thousands of clones, with roughly 80% observed a single time. Per the germline V gene, CDR1 is MDHEN and CDR2 is SYDVKM. V gave up 1 base and J gave up 6 bases; unmatched junction bases: 9. This CDR3 spans 16 amino acids. Of note for this clone: Its specificity is unknown.

The material sequenced was PBMCs, taken after 24 months of ibrutinib treatment. This chain connects TRBV28 to TRBJ1-2, with TRBD1 matching 9 bases. The TCR originated in a human donor with chronic lymphocytic leukemia. The CDR3, as DNA: TGTGCCAGCAGTTTATTTGGTGGACAGGGGCTCAATGGCTACACCTTC. This gives the protein CASSLFGGQGLNGYTF.